This entry is about one T cell receptor (beta chain). The data were obtained in a study of blood T cell repertoires in COVID-19. Background on the study: Whether acute or convalescent, the COVID-19 samples came from the United States, Italy and Spain.

Recruitment covered 20 to 25 US areas and drew participants whose ages spanned roughly 18 to 100 years. Assignment of participants to cohorts was predicated upon participant-reported clinical history. Original handling: Reference gene primer amplification gave estimated nucleated cell counts. Method: immunoSEQ multiplex PCR; TCRdb's copy keeps in-frame clones and lacks some. V and J calls and clone size are those listed in that table; D and trimming were worked out from the DNA. This sample carries a few hundred thousand clones, about 88% of them seen once, and the ten largest clones take roughly 3%. The V segment lost 6 bases and the J segment 4 bases; nucleotides outside the gene matches: 1. In germline, CDR1 is MNHEY, CDR2 SVGAGI. The CDR3 is 14 residues long.

Sequences were obtained from PBMCs or T cells enriched from blood (not recorded which). The sequence came from a woman aged 25 to 39 who had recovered from COVID-19. V usage is TRBV6-5 and J usage is TRBJ2-5; 14 bases are a match to TRBD2. The DNA for the CDR3 is TGTGCCAGCAGCGGGACTAGCGGGGGAGAGACCCAGTACTTC. It yields the protein CASSGTSGGETQYF.